This T cell receptor (beta chain) was recorded in a study of cytomegalovirus exposure and HLA in healthy donors (dated by TCRdb to 2016 to 2017). Study-wide context: In an earlier analysis of some 610 of the donors, 250 to 300 Gb of sequence data and approximately 100 million unique TCR beta sequences from about 190 million T cells were reported. An early release covering more than 500 HLA-typed donors comprised about 290 gigabases of sequencing data and 85 million or so unique TCR sequences. Among the approximately 400 genotyped donors, approximately 77% belonged to the genetic ancestry cluster associated with self-reported Caucasian donors. The study was designed to test whether signatures of past pathogen exposure could be identified by cataloging public T cell receptors. Using immunosequencing, the study profiled T cell repertoires from around 680 subjects and related those repertoires to cytomegalovirus serostatus. Besides the first cohort of more than 650 subjects, a separate validation cohort made up of roughly 130 different subjects was used. The study combined high-throughput TCR immunosequencing, statistical association of individual TCRs with disease status, and machine learning to predict cytomegalovirus infection status. To study patterns of TCR occurrence, a later analysis re-analyzed previously published TCR beta repertoires from 666 donors and added high-resolution HLA genotyping. The later analysis used no new phenotypic data to find candidate immune exposures, relying instead on TCR beta sequences and their occurrence across donors. In an earlier analysis of more than 550 of the donors, high-throughput TCR beta sequencing was used to judge whether each TCR beta V gene segment behaved as functional or pseudogenic. Donor age, sex, ethnicity and CMV serostatus were collected together with the repertoire data. A later genetic analysis used genome-wide SNP genotypes for about 55% of the 666 donors, treating that subset as a discovery cohort. All discovery cohort repertoires had been generated using a single sequencing platform. Both class I and class II loci were covered by HLA typing, at four-digit resolution. The number of typed donors differed by locus: about 620-640 for A, B, C, DRB1 and DQB1; 522 for DQA1; some 590 for DPA1; and roughly 470 for DPB1. Roughly 5 DR-DQ haplotypes were handled as single units for association and clustering, since linkage in the cohort was strong. Across some 400 genotyped donors of the cohort, an average of about 250,000 unique TCR beta nucleotide sequences per donor were sequenced, and roughly 20% of those sequences were non-productive.

Library creation used the immunoSEQ multiplex PCR assay. The multiplex PCR relied on a mix of 60 forward primers for TCR Vbeta segments and 13 reverse primers for TCR Jbeta segments. A multiplex PCR assay on genomic DNA amplified the CDR3 region of rearranged TCR beta genes. On the Illumina HiSeq System, the amplified TCR beta libraries were sequenced as 87-base-pair reads. The authors processed their data as follows. A later analysis tallied tens of millions of unique TCR beta chains across the 610 or so repertoires, and around 9.9 million of those chains were shared by two or more donors. Raw reads were error-corrected and collapsed into unique sequences with a nearest-neighbor algorithm that merged closely related sequences to remove PCR and sequencing errors. To assign V, D and J gene segments, CDR3 sequences were aligned to IMGT reference sequences. For a sequence to be retained, a match of at least six nucleotides was required to both a V gene segment and a J gene segment. Rearrangements were classified as productive when the CDR3 lacked stop codons and remained in frame with V and J, and all other rearrangements were classified as non-productive. Following IMGT convention, CDR3 was defined as the stretch from the second conserved V-encoded cysteine to the conserved J-encoded phenylalanine. The earlier analysis of 500 to 600 of the donors excluded sequences that lacked an unambiguous match to a single V gene segment. An earlier analysis of roughly 590 of the donors called V segments functional above 56.7% productive rearrangements and segregating when the between-donor standard deviation exceeded 5%. A statistical classification framework was developed to diagnose cytomegalovirus status using the catalog of TCR beta chain sequences. In a later analysis, TCR nucleotide sequences were compared against IMGT/GENE-DB human TR gene sequences so that V and J genes could be assigned. Using the TCRdist pipeline, a later analysis assigned CDR3 sequences along with most-parsimonious VDJ recombination scenarios. In a later analysis, each TCR beta chain was defined by its CDR3 amino acid sequence together with its V-gene family, and reads without a unique V-gene family were excluded. A later analysis removed 592 highly shared, low-generation-probability nucleotide sequences to deal with suspected cross-contamination and a sequencing artifact. In a later analysis, a clonal expansion index for each public chain was calculated from normalized within-repertoire ranks of inferred template counts. In a later analysis, generation probabilities were computed using a VDJ recombination model fitted to out-of-frame rearrangements, and the results were checked against IGoR. In a later analysis, TCR-TCR, TCR-HLA and TCR-CMV co-occurrence was scored with hypergeometric tests, and a repertoire-size bias correction was applied to TCR pairs. A later analysis estimated false discovery rates by permuting HLA or CMV assignments 20 times. In a later analysis, co-occurring TCRs were grouped using DBSCAN, and TCRdist sequence similarity was added for clustering within HLA-allele-positive subsets. Repertoires with fewer than 30,000 or more than 120,000 public chains, plus five repertoires with anomalous nucleotide sharing, were excluded from co-occurrence clustering. This is the immuneACCESS table as TCRdb keeps it, with only in-frame sequences that have V and J called. A part of the clones is gone; compared with another copy, unresolved V genes explain less than half, and the rest is unexplained. The V and J calls and clone size come from that table; D and trimming were worked out from the DNA. The record for this sample contains 65,000 to 85,000 clones. The ten most abundant clones make up roughly 2.3% of the sample.

Comment on this clone: This clone's antigen is unknown.

V and J are truncated by 1 base and 4 bases respectively, leaving an intervening sequence of 5 bases. The CDR3 contains 13 residues, cysteine and phenylalanine counted. Only the CDR3 DNA stays, 39 bases, in frame from base 1. CDR1 and CDR2, looked up from the germline V gene, are LGHNA and YNFKEQ. The cohort consisted of hundreds of healthy bone marrow donors. At the time of sampling, every cohort member was nominally healthy, though immune exposures that went unrecorded were likely present. The donor was CMV seropositive and belonged to the group of 270 or so seropositive cohort members. A peripheral blood sample was collected from each donor, and TCR beta sequencing was performed on peripheral blood mononuclear cells. Genomic DNA extraction from the blood cell samples was performed with the Qiagen DNeasy Blood Extraction Kit. Summary of the overall study and its limitations: Immune exposure information for the cohort was limited to CMV serostatus. According to a later analysis, parvovirus B19, influenza, CMV and Epstein-Barr virus appeared linked to several top co-occurrence clusters. Most CMV-associated TCR beta chains appeared to be HLA-restricted in a later analysis, and the HLA associations seemed to be driven largely by CMV exposure. In an earlier analysis of more than 500 of the donors, most TCR beta V segments appeared in productive rearrangements about 87% or about 30% of the time, broadly matching IMGT annotations. In a later analysis, HLA-associated TCR beta chains were found to be more clonally expanded and to have lower generation probabilities than equally common non-associated chains. Because some donors lacked HLA typing at each locus, the association tests relied only on the typed subset. In the study, approximately 160 TCR beta chains were listed as associated with cytomegalovirus. The sequencing pipeline was judged likely to have produced a cluster of highly shared sequence variants as a technical artifact. A further reported finding was that TCR beta sequences accurately predicted the HLA-A and HLA-B alleles for most subjects in the first cohort. V-gene and J-gene trimming of TCR beta chains was associated with a missense DCLRE1C variant in a later genetic analysis, and the association was replicated in an independent cohort. In both the original and validation cohorts, the classifier was reported to diagnose cytomegalovirus status with high specificity and sensitivity. In this cohort, only TCR beta chains were sequenced, and detectable features were limited by the absence of alpha or paired-chain data. Because the 87-base-pair reads could not distinguish some IMGT-functional V segments, including TRBV6-2 and TRBV6-3, those segments were excluded. Three of the identified cytomegalovirus-associated TCR beta chains were confirmed in vitro to be specific for cytomegalovirus antigens. Correlated functional status among segregating V segments might be attributable to linkage disequilibrium, but an unknown experimental factor could not be ruled out. When HLA alleles, especially DR and DQ, strongly co-occurred, attributing TCR associations to individual alleles was difficult. According to a later genetic analysis, donors in an Asian-associated ancestry cluster had fewer N-insertions in productive TCRs than the approximately 670-donor mean. Most TCR sequences were observed very rarely across donors, whereas some public TCRs were present in many individuals. The presence/absence analyses assumed that sequencing depth was roughly uniform across donors, and that assumption may not be true. Because counts were too low, seventeen rarely observed V segments, including chromosome 9 orphons, were left out of the earlier analysis of a few hundred of the donors. At a false discovery rate of 0.05, a later analysis linked roughly 17,000 TCR beta sequences to specific HLA alleles. A later analysis found that TCR association rates varied across HLA loci, with DRB1 alleles showing the most associated TCRs and HLA-C alleles the fewest. The authors suggested that the approach could potentially be generalized to other disease states and immunological phenotypes.

The specimen sequenced was PBMCs. This chain is built from TRBV4-2 and TRBJ1-3; the D gene identity is not certain. This sequence was found in a female donor in good health and CMV-seropositive. In nucleotide form, the sequence is TGTGCCAGCAGCCAAGTATTAGGAAACACCATATATTTT. Protein translation: CASSQVLGNTIYF.